This T cell receptor beta chain was sequenced during a study of blood T cell repertoires in COVID-19. Study-level background: Nucleic acid was either cDNA or gDNA, and it came from T cells, B-cell-depleted T cells, or PBMCs.

Adults between roughly 18 and 89 years of age took part from 20 to 25 US areas. Authors' processing steps: Amplification of reference gene primers provided the estimated nucleated cell counts. Clones were read by immunoSEQ multiplex PCR, and TCRdb kept only the in-frame ones, dropping some. That table supplies the V and J calls and clone size; D and trimming were determined from the DNA. This repertoire shows some 350,000 clones, around nine tenths found once; its top ten account for 5% to 6%. Trimming cost V 3 bases and J 0 bases, with 6 bases left between them. The CDR3 has 14 amino acids. Germline-derived CDR1 and CDR2 are SGHRS and YFSETQ.

The gene calls are TRBV5-1 and TRBJ1-4; D not resolved. Sequencing used PBMCs or T cells enriched from blood (not recorded which). The receptor's source is a man younger than 40 who had recovered from COVID-19. The CDR3 nucleotides read TGCGCCAGCAGCTCCGGAGCAACTAATGAAAAACTGTTTTTT. It specifies CASSSGATNEKLFF. The full variable domain, with the rest looked up from reference TRBV5-1 and TRBJ1-4, is KAGVTQTPRYLIKTRGQQVTLSCSPISGHRSVSWYQQTPGQGLQFLFEYFSETQRNKGNFPGRFSGRQFSNSRSEMNVSTLELGDSALYLCASSSGATNEKLFFGSGTQLSVL.